This T cell receptor (beta chain) was retrieved from a study of T cell changes during pregnancy in multiple sclerosis (dated by TCRdb to between 2018 and 2021). A note on the overall study: The study examined how the T cell repertoire changed over the course of pregnancy in women with multiple sclerosis.

Note on this clone: Its cognate antigen has yet to be identified. No per-base quality is available; no much larger clone lies one base away.

Library method: the immunoSEQ multiplex PCR assay. Here the immuneACCESS table is served through TCRdb, limited to in-frame sequences with V and J called. Missing clones are a known gap in these copies; in checked studies unresolved V genes cover under half, and the rest lacks a known reason. For this sample the table gives tens of thousands of clones, of which 89% were detected only once. Approximately 1.2% of the sample comes from the top ten. The CDR3 runs 15 residues from the cysteine to the phenylalanine. The sequence is cut down to CDR3 DNA, 45 bases in frame from base 1. CDR1 is given as SGHRS and CDR2 as YFSETQ, both from the germline V gene. Compared with germline, V lacks 4 bases and J lacks 1 base; bases without a gene match: 7.

Sequenced material: CD4+ T cells from peripheral blood mononuclear cells, taken in the first trimester of pregnancy. The sequence derives from a female donor with multiple sclerosis, enrolled in a pregnancy study. Recombination joined TRBV5-1 with TRBJ2-7; TRBD1 lines up with 8 middle nucleotides. The nucleotides read TGCGCCAGCAGCGGCGGACAGGGCTCATCCTACGAGCAGTACTTC. It translates to CASSGGQGSSYEQYF.